Following are 15 T cell receptor beta chains from one sample sequenced in a study of spatial heterogeneity in lung cancer (dated by TCRdb to the late 2010s). General conclusions and limits of the study: The number of expanded intratumoral alpha and beta TCRs correlated with the tumor nonsynonymous mutation count.

These receptors' targets are unknown. Library generation was performed with 5' RACE. Sequencing was carried out with a NextSeq 500. TCRdb cleaned the public reads at Q25 with fastp, built clones with MiXCR and kept in-frame beta chains. Every CDR3 protein is listed once, alongside the most common genes and DNA of its rows. The table for this sample lists about 9,500 distinct CDR3 sequences; over 11% of them were counted only once. Around an eighth of the sample is held by the ten biggest clonotypes. The time point label on this specimen signifies: sample taken at primary tumor resection. The material was lung tumor tissue, obtained at surgery. These receptors all come from a male donor with early-stage non-small cell lung cancer.

This clonotype was picked up many times. This beta chain represents an off-target read in a library built for alpha chains; its size is of limited meaning. This chain joins TRBV24-1 and TRBJ2-1, with D perhaps matching TRBD1 or TRBD2 (6 bases each). With 5 bases removed from V and 10 bases from J, the gap between germline ends came to 8 bases. This CDR3 spans 11 amino acids. Germline CDR1 reads KGHDR; CDR2 reads SFDVKD. CDR3 DNA: TGTGCCACCAGTGGAGGGGGGGAGCAGTTCTTC. Protein sequence: CATSGGGEQFF.

The table lists this clonotype with many counts. The library was prepared for alpha chains; this beta chain is a stray read, so its frequency means little. This sequence joins TRBV28 and TRBJ2-7, with D maybe TRBD2 (6 bases). This CDR3 has 15 amino acids. V lost 3 bases and J 2 bases, leaving 14 bases between the germline ends. CDR1 is MDHEN and CDR2 is SYDVKM in the germline V gene. The CDR3 reads CASSFSASAAYEQYF. The DNA for the CDR3 is TGTGCCAGCAGTTTTTCGGCTAGCGCCGCCTACGAGCAGTACTTC.

For this clonotype: The library was prepared for alpha chains; this beta chain is a stray read, so its frequency means little. This chain joins TRBV12-3 or TRBV12-4 and TRBJ2-3; 8 bases match TRBD1. With V trimmed by 4 bases and J by 2 bases, 5 bases remained unmatched. CDR3 length: 15 residues. This CDR3 is CASSSGQGFTDTQYF. The DNA for the CDR3 is TGTGCCAGCAGTTCTGGACAGGGCTTCACAGATACGCAGTATTTT.

This clonotype is labeled as medium-sized. Since the library was made to target alpha chains, this beta chain is a stray read and its abundance is not meaningful. The J gene is TRBJ1-2, the V gene TRBV15; TRBD1 aligns across 7 bases. In germline, CDR1 is LNHNV, CDR2 YYDKDF (reference sequence). The CDR3 contains 15 residues. Trimming at V came to 5 bases and at J to 3 bases, leaving 9 bases not matched to a gene. This chain's CDR3 is CATSGTGTADYGYTF. CDR3 nucleotide sequence: TGTGCCACCAGCGGAACAGGGACAGCGGACTATGGCTACACCTTC.

The sample holds many counts of this clonotype. The library was designed around alpha chains, so this beta chain is a stray read whose abundance carries little weight. The rearrangement links TRBV12-5 to TRBJ1-1; TRBD1 might be the D (5 bases). The V end was cut by 6 bases, the J end by 10 bases, with 12 bases between. The CDR3 has 11 amino acids. Germline V gives CDR1 LGHNT, CDR2 FRNRAP. CDR3 protein: CASGSGLGAFF. Here the CDR3 DNA reads TGTGCTAGTGGCTCAGGGTTAGGAGCTTTCTTT.

Concerning this clonotype itself: This beta chain represents an off-target read in a library built for alpha chains; its size is of limited meaning. This chain uses TRBV24-1 with TRBJ2-5; D is ambiguous. The CDR3 contains 16 residues. Deletions cut 3 bases from V and 4 bases from J, with 17 bases between. The germline V gene encodes CDR1 KGHDR and CDR2 SFDVKD. The CDR3 loop is CATSDPRAAPRETQYF. CDR3 nucleotide sequence: TGTGCCACCAGTGATCCCCGTGCGGCCCCTCGAGAGACCCAGTACTTC.

On this clonotype: Since it is a stray read in a library aimed at alpha chains, this beta chain has a size that is not meaningful. J is TRBJ2-1 and V is TRBV14, with 10 bases identical to TRBD2. J lost 7 bases, V lost 2 bases, and 5 bases had no gene match. This CDR3 has 15 amino acids. Germline V gene lookup returns CDR1 SGHDN and CDR2 FVKESK. CDR3 bases: TGTGCCAGCAGCCAACTAGCGGGAGTTGTGAATGAGCAGTTCTTC. This codes for CASSQLAGVVNEQFF.

This clonotype rates as medium-sized (0.01 to 0.1%). The size of this beta chain means little, since it is a stray read in a library made for alpha chains. The rearrangement joins TRBV10-3 to TRBJ2-2, with D possibly TRBD2 on 6 matching bases. Per germline, CDR1 ENHRY and CDR2 SYGVKD. CDR3 length: 14 residues. The germline V and J ends were trimmed by 10 bases and 1 base, with 13 bases remaining between them. The CDR3 DNA reads as TGTGCCAGCGACGGGAGAGAGAACACCGGGGAGCTGTTTTTT. It is translated as CASDGRENTGELFF.

This clonotype was observed many times. A library made for alpha chains picked up this beta chain off target, so its size means little. The chain employs TRBV20-1 and TRBJ2-5; D might be TRBD1 or TRBD2, each matching 5 bases. The CDR3 is 13 residues long. V was trimmed by 6 bases and J by 3 bases, leaving 14 bases between them. Germline CDR1 DFQATT, CDR2 SNEGSKA (reference sequence). The CDR3 loop reads CSAGQPGKETQYF. The CDR3 DNA sequence: TGCAGTGCCGGACAACCCGGGAAAGAGACCCAGTACTTC.

This clonotype was counted many times. This beta chain was picked up by a library intended for alpha chains and is off target, so its count carries little meaning. The gene calls are TRBV7-9 and TRBJ2-4, with TRBD1 as a possible D gene (6 bases). CDR3 length: 16 amino acids. V lost 5 bases to trimming and J lost 9 bases, with 23 bases between them. From germline, CDR1 is SEHNR and CDR2 FQNEAQ (reference sequence). In DNA form, the CDR3 reads TGTGCCAGCAGCACGCCGGGACAACACAGCCCCTTCATTCAGTACTTC. It translates to CASSTPGQHSPFIQYF.

This clonotype has a count of ten or more. This beta chain appears as a stray read in a library generated for alpha chains; its size is not informative. The chain employs TRBV5-1 and TRBJ2-7, with 8 bases aligning to TRBD2. The CDR3 runs 15 residues. Germline lookup yields CDR1 SGHRS and CDR2 YFSETQ. The V and J ends lost 2 bases and 7 bases, in that order; junction bases with no gene match: 11. This chain's CDR3 is CASSFTGGPSREQYF. Written as DNA, the CDR3 is TGCGCCAGCAGCTTCACGGGAGGGCCCTCGAGGGAGCAGTACTTC.

This clonotype was seen many times. This beta chain appears as a stray read in a library generated for alpha chains; its size is not informative. The chain links TRBV20-1 to TRBJ1-1, with 8 bases that match TRBD1. This CDR3 comprises 13 residues. Germline CDR1 DFQATT, CDR2 SNEGSKA (reference sequence). V lost 5 bases and J lost 1; bases outside the gene matches: 3. CDR3 region: CSARTGWNTEAFF. CDR3 nucleotide sequence: TGCAGTGCTCGGACAGGGTGGAACACTGAAGCTTTCTTT.

In its sample, this clonotype was seen a few times. This beta chain came through as a stray read in a library set up for alpha chains, and its size says little. The chain employs TRBV20-1 and TRBJ2-2; no firm D call. This CDR3 comprises 14 residues. V dropped 3 bases and J dropped 4 bases, with 12 bases sitting between them. Germline CDR1 DFQATT, CDR2 SNEGSKA (reference sequence). The CDR3 DNA is TGCAGTGCTAGGGACCTTGGAACCACCGGGGAGCTGTTTTTT. Protein: CSARDLGTTGELFF.

This clonotype was observed a handful of times. As an off-target read in a library built for alpha chains, this beta chain has a frequency of little significance. V usage is TRBV27 and J usage is TRBJ2-3; possible D gene TRBD1, 7 bases. V was pared by 4 bases and J by 2 bases, with 22 bases between. The CDR3 has 18 amino acids. Germline V lookup: CDR1 MNHEY, CDR2 SMNVEV (reference sequence). As DNA, the CDR3 is TGTGCCAGCAGTTGGGTTTGGAGCGGCAGGGGGGTCACAGATACGCAGTATTTT. This codes for CASSWVWSGRGVTDTQYF.

This clonotype was counted at least ten times. In a library made to pick up alpha chains, this beta chain is a stray read with a size that means little. The chain links TRBV20-1 to TRBJ2-5; D is possibly TRBD1 (5 bases). Germline CDR1 is DFQATT and CDR2 is SNEGSKA (reference sequence). CDR3 length: 13 amino acids. Deletions cut 4 bases from V and 3 bases from J, with 12 bases between. In DNA form, the CDR3 reads TGCAGTGCTATACGGCTAGGGGAAGAGACCCAGTACTTC. Its protein is CSAIRLGEETQYF.